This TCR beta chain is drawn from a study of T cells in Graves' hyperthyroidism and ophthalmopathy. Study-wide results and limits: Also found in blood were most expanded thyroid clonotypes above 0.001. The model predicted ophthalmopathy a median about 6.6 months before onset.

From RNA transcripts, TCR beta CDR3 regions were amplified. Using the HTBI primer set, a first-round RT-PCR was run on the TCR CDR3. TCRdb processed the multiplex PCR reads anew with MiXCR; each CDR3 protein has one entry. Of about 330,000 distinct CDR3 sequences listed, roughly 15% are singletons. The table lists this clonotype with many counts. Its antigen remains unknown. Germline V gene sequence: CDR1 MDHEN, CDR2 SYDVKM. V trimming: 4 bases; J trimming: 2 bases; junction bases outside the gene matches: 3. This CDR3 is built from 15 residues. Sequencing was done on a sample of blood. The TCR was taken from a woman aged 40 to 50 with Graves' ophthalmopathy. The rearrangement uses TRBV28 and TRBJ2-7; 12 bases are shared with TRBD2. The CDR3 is CASSSGTSGPYEQYF. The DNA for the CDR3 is TGTGCCAGCAGTTCCGGGACTAGCGGGCCCTACGAGCAGTACTTC. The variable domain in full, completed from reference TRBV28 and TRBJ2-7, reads DVKVTQSSRYLVKRTGEKVFLECVQDMDHENMFWYRQDPGLGLRLIYFSYDVKMKEKGDIPEGYSVSREKKERFSLILESASTNQTSMYLCASSSGTSGPYEQYFGPGTRLTVT.